The 8 T cell receptor beta chains given below trace back to one sample, sequenced in a study of blood T cells in healthy people across ages. A J-beta primer mix and a sample-barcoded 5' primer were used in a second PCR of about 6 to 12 cycles. TCRdb analysed the 5' RACE reads with MiXCR anew, one entry per CDR3 protein. The profile covers 1.5 million to 2 million distinct CDR3 sequences, with 25% to 30% appearing a single time and 6.5% to 8.5% taken by the ten largest. The specimen was blood. These receptors originate from a woman aged 25 to 39 in good health.

This clonotype was seen more than once but under ten times. This may be a read error: a much more frequent sequence differs by one nucleotide. V and J are TRBV10-3 and TRBJ2-5, with a weak D call TRBD1 (6 bases). Germline CDR1 and CDR2: ENHRY and SYGVKD. This CDR3 is 18 amino acids long. Deletions cut 0 bases from V and 11 bases from J, with 28 bases between. The CDR3 sequence: CAISESNAGTRGRLEQYF. In DNA, the CDR3 is TGTGCCATCAGTGAGTCGAATGCCGGGACACGGGGAAGATTGGAGCAGTACTTC.

This chain uses TRBV30 with TRBJ1-2; D call uncertain. This CDR3 has 14 residues. The germline V gene encodes CDR1 GTSNPN and CDR2 SVGIG (reference sequence). Trimming removed 2 bases from V and 4 bases from J, with 14 bases in between. Here the CDR3 reads CAWSPGGTSYGYTF. The CDR3 DNA is TGTGCCTGGAGTCCCGGCGGAACTAGCTATGGCTACACCTTC.

This clonotype was detected ten times or more. The chain couples TRBV27 to TRBJ2-5, with D possibly being TRBD1 (7 bases). Trimming cost V 8 bases and J 1 base, with 17 bases left between them. CDR1 and CDR2 (germline): MNHEY, SMNVEV (reference sequence). The CDR3 extends over 15 amino acids. The CDR3 is CASGWTGGIQETQYF. In DNA form, the CDR3 reads TGTGCCAGCGGGTGGACAGGAGGGATCCAAGAGACCCAGTACTTC.

The V call is TRBV12-3 or TRBV12-4, the J call TRBJ2-3; D is possibly TRBD2 (7 bases). Trimming removed 6 bases from V and 1 base from J, with 14 bases in between. The CDR3 runs 15 residues. CDR3 DNA: TGTGCCAGCAGACTCACGGGGGGCGGCACAGATACGCAGTATTTT. The encoded protein is CASRLTGGGTDTQYF.

V usage is TRBV6-5 and J usage is TRBJ1-4; 8 nucleotides align to TRBD1. The CDR3 covers 14 residues. Trimming cost V 4 bases and J 5 bases; bases outside gene matches: 3. Germline CDR1 MNHEY, CDR2 SVGAGI. CDR3 in amino acids: CASSSHRGNEKLFF. DNA of the CDR3: TGTGCCAGCAGTTCCCACAGGGGGAATGAAAAACTGTTTTTT.

This chain uses TRBV25-1 with TRBJ2-1; D gene unclear. The CDR3 loop spans 13 amino acids. V lost 2 bases and J lost 6, with 8 bases in between. Germline CDR1 and CDR2: MGHDK and SYGVNS. CDR3 sequence: CASSETFGNEQFF. The DNA for the CDR3 is TGTGCCAGCAGTGAAACCTTTGGCAATGAGCAGTTCTTC.

This clonotype was seen a handful of times. The chain employs TRBV28 and TRBJ2-7; the D gene could be TRBD1 or TRBD2 (5 bases each). This CDR3 is built from 15 residues. Germline loops: CDR1 MDHEN, CDR2 SYDVKM. Between the trimmed V and J ends, which lost 5 bases and 1 base, there was a span of 15 bases. The CDR3 DNA follows: TGTGCCAGCAGTCCGGGACCCAGCGCTTCCTACGAGCAGTACTTC. This translates into CASSPGPSASYEQYF. Combining the CDR3 with reference TRBV28 and TRBJ2-7 gives the whole variable domain DVKVTQSSRYLVKRTGEKVFLECVQDMDHENMFWYRQDPGLGLRLIYFSYDVKMKEKGDIPEGYSVSREKKERFSLILESASTNQTSMYLCASSPGPSASYEQYFGPGTRLTVT.

This clonotype occurred once. Just one base apart from a much larger clone, this may be a read error. The chain joins TRBV29-1 to TRBJ2-7; 7 bases map to TRBD1. V dropped 6 bases and J dropped 7; count of bases not matched to a gene: 15. Germline-derived CDR1 and CDR2 are SQVTM and ANQGSEA. This CDR3 is 14 amino acids long. The CDR3 coding sequence is TGCAGCGTCCTGGACAGGAAGATCGGTAATGAGCAGTACTTC. As protein: CSVLDRKIGNEQYF.